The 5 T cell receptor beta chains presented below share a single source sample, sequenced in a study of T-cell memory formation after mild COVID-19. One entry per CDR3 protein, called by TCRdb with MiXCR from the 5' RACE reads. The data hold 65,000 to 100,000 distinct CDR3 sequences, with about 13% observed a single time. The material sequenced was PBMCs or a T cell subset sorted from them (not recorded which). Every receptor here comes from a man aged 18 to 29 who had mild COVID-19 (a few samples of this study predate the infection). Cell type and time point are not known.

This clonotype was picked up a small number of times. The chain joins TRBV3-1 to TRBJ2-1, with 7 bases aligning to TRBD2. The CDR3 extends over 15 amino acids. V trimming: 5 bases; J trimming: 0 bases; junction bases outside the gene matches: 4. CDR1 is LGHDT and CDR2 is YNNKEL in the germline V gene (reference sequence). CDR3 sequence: CASSDGRSSYNEQFF. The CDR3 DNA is TGTGCCAGCAGCGACGGGAGGAGCTCCTACAATGAGCAGTTCTTC.

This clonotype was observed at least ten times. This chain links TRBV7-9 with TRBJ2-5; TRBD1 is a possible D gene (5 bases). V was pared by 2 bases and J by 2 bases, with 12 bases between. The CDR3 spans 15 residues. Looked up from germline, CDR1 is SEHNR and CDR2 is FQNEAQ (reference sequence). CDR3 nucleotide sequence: TGTGCCAGCAGCTTAATATCCAGGGCACAAGAGACCCAGTACTTC. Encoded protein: CASSLISRAQETQYF. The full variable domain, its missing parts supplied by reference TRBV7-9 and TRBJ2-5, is DTGVSQNPRHKITKRGQNVTFRCDPISEHNRLYWYRQTLGQGPEFLTYFQNEAQLEKSRLLSDRFSAERPKGSFSTLEIQRTEQGDSAMYLCASSLISRAQETQYFGPGTRLLVL.

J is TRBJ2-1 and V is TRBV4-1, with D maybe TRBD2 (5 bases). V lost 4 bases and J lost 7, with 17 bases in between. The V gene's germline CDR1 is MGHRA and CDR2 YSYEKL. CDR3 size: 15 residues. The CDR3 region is CASSLRYLASNEQFF. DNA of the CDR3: TGCGCCAGCAGCCTGAGGTACCTAGCCAGTAATGAGCAGTTCTTC.

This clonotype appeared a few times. The CDR3 region is CASSPLGSGSDTEAFF. DNA for the CDR3: TGTGCCAGCAGTCCGTTGGGATCGGGTTCGGACACTGAAGCTTTCTTT. V is TRBV7-3 and J is TRBJ1-1; D uncertain. The CDR3 spans 16 residues. V shed 6 bases and J shed 3 bases, with 20 bases lying between them. Germline CDR1 reads SGHTA; CDR2 reads FQGTGA.

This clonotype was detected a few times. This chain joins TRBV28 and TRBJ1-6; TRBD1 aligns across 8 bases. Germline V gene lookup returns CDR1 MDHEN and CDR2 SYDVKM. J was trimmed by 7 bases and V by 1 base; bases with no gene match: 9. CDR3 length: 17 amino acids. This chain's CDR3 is CASSLFLRDRRNSPLHF. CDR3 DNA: TGTGCCAGCAGTTTATTCTTGCGGGACAGGAGAAATTCACCCCTCCACTTT.